Listed here is a single T cell receptor (beta chain). Its antigen is not known. Between the trimmed V and J ends, which lost 3 bases and 3 bases, there was a span of 12 bases. The CDR3 is made up of 16 amino acids. Germline V gene data show CDR1 as MNHEY and CDR2 as SMNVEV (reference sequence). Isolation recovered at least 6.5 million PBMCs from every sample. Sample-barcoded 5' priming and a J-beta primer mix drove a second PCR of about 6 to 12 cycles. Every cDNA molecule bore a tag from a template-switch adaptor containing 12 random nucleotides. TCRdb reprocessed the 5' RACE reads via MiXCR and lists one record per CDR3 protein. The profile shows 1.5 million to 2 million distinct CDR3 sequences, less than 50% of them singletons. The sample originates from a study of blood T cells in healthy people across ages. Study-level findings and limits: The long-lived group displayed more naive CD4+ cells, plus higher diversity, than the aged donors did.

The specimen was blood. This chain uses TRBV27 with TRBJ2-6; D might be TRBD1 or TRBD2, each matching 7 bases. The TCR was taken from a woman aged 40 to 49 in good health. The CDR3 nucleotides are TGTGCCAGCAGTTTGCCAGGGGGGGGTGGGGCCAACGTCCTGACTTTC. Protein sequence: CASSLPGGGGANVLTF.